These 30 T cell receptor beta chains originate from one sample sequenced in a study of cytomegalovirus exposure and HLA in healthy donors. Both 60 Vbeta primers and 13 Jbeta primers went into the PCR. Sequencing was performed with immunoSEQ multiplex PCR; in TCRdb, only in-frame clones are kept and a portion is missing. The sample carries some 150,000 clones, approximately 80% recorded once. The specimen sequenced was PBMCs. Receptors originate from a male donor in good health and CMV-seronegative.

The chain couples TRBV6-1 to TRBJ1-4; D remains ambiguous. Germline V lookup: CDR1 MNHNS, CDR2 SASEGT. The V end lost 2 bases, the J end lost 7 bases, and 14 bases lay between the germline ends. This CDR3 is 15 amino acids long. DNA of the CDR3: TGTGCCAGCAGTGAAAGAACACCCGGCGGTGAAAAACTGTTTTTT. Encoded protein: CASSERTPGGEKLFF.

The chain couples TRBV2 to TRBJ2-3, with 10 bases lining up with TRBD2. CDR3 length equals 15 residues. Losses at the gene ends were 6 bases for V and 2 bases for J; bases not matched to a gene: 5. The germline V gene has CDR1 SNHLY and CDR2 FYNNEI. The CDR3 DNA is TGTGCCAGCAGGCCCGGGACTAGCGCCACAGATACGCAGTATTTT. Protein: CASRPGTSATDTQYF.

This sequence joins TRBV28 and TRBJ2-3; D ambiguous. V shed 2 bases and J shed 1 base, with 10 bases lying between them. Germline-derived CDR1 and CDR2 are MDHEN and SYDVKM. The CDR3 covers 15 residues. The DNA for the CDR3 is TGTGCCAGCAGTTTAGTTGGCATACGCACAGATACGCAGTATTTT. It yields the protein CASSLVGIRTDTQYF.

The chain joins TRBV25-1 to TRBJ1-1; D unclear. CDR1 is MGHDK, CDR2 SYGVNS, per germline. The CDR3 is made up of 13 amino acids. Trimming shortened V by 6 bases and J by 4 bases, and 12 bases separated the two germline ends. Here the CDR3 DNA reads TGTGCCAGCAGATTAGAACTGAGCACTGAAGCTTTCTTT. It yields the protein CASRLELSTEAFF.

The V gene is TRBV5-1, the J gene TRBJ2-7, with 7 bases matching TRBD2. Germline trimming cut 0 bases from V and 4 bases from J; bases unmatched to any gene: 16. CDR1 is SGHRS and CDR2 is YFSETQ in the germline V gene. The CDR3 has 18 residues. CDR3 protein: CASSLGRGVVLAEYEQYF. For the CDR3, the DNA is TGCGCCAGCAGCTTGGGTCGGGGGGTGGTACTAGCCGAGTACGAGCAGTACTTC.

The chain couples TRBV25-1 to TRBJ1-2, with D unresolved. V lost 4 bases, J lost 9 bases, and 18 bases lay in between. This CDR3 comprises 14 residues. Germline loops: CDR1 MGHDK, CDR2 SYGVNS. In DNA, the CDR3 is TGTGCCAGCAGTGCAACCTACAATTCCAGGCGCTACACCTTC. This sequence encodes CASSATYNSRRYTF.

V is TRBV19 and J is TRBJ2-6, with unresolved D. The CDR3 has 14 residues. Trimming took 4 bases from V and 2 from J, leaving 6 bases between them. Per the germline V gene, CDR1 is LNHDA and CDR2 is SQIVND (reference sequence). CDR3 loop: CASSTETGANVLTF. CDR3 DNA sequence: TGTGCCAGTAGTACGGAGACTGGGGCCAACGTCCTGACTTTC.

Comment on this clone: The junction does not match germline at one end; this may be a read error. This chain connects TRBV7-7 to TRBJ2-1; 12 bases agree with TRBD2. The germline gives CDR1 SSHAT, CDR2 FNYEAQ (reference sequence). This CDR3 spans 15 amino acids. The CDR3 here is CASSSRTSGISEQFF. The CDR3 coding sequence is TGTGCTAGCAGCTCGCGGACTAGCGGGATTTCTGAGCAGTTCTTC.

As regards this clone: This may stem from a read error, because a much larger clone lies one nucleotide away. The genes are TRBV6-4 and TRBJ2-3; TRBD2 aligns across 14 bases. The CDR3 has 15 residues. From germline, CDR1 is MRHNA and CDR2 SNTAGT. The junction had 1 base not matched to a gene; V was cut back by 4 bases and J by 4 bases. This chain's CDR3 is CASSGLAGGPDTQYF. The CDR3 region has the DNA TGTGCCAGCAGTGGACTAGCGGGGGGGCCAGATACGCAGTATTTT.

The V call is TRBV6-1, the J call TRBJ1-5, with 7 nucleotides matching TRBD1. Germline CDR1 reads MNHNS; CDR2 reads SASEGT. Trimming removed 4 bases from V and 3 bases from J; junction bases left unmatched: 12. This CDR3 is 17 amino acids long. CDR3 protein: CASSARDSYSSNQPQHF. As DNA, the CDR3 is TGTGCCAGCAGTGCCCGGGACAGCTATTCTTCCAATCAGCCCCAGCATTTT.

The chain couples TRBV23-1 to TRBJ1-2; D uncertain. TRBV23-1 is an open reading frame, and its role is uncertain. Between the trimmed V and J ends, which lost 3 bases and 8 bases, there was a span of 10 bases. The CDR3 extends over 12 amino acids. The CDR3 spells CASSHISRGYTF. The CDR3 DNA sequence: TGCGCCAGCAGTCATATTTCGCGAGGCTACACCTTC.

The chain carries TRBV19 and TRBJ1-5; D remains unclear. V was trimmed by 3 bases and J by 3 bases, leaving 6 bases between them. Germline V lookup: CDR1 LNHDA, CDR2 SQIVND (reference sequence). The CDR3 loop spans 13 amino acids. The CDR3 bases are TGTGCCAGTAGTATGCGAATCAATCAGCCCCAGCATTTT. Protein product: CASSMRINQPQHF.

V is TRBV7-2 and J is TRBJ2-5; D is ambiguous. With the DNA end fitting TRBJ2-7 better, the J assignment may be wrong. Germline V gene sequence: CDR1 SGHTA, CDR2 FQGNSA. The CDR3 consists of 13 residues. In DNA form, the CDR3 reads TGTGCCAGCAGCCCCTTAAGTTCCTACGAGCAGTACTTC. It translates to CASSPLSSYEQYF.

The chain couples TRBV7-6 to TRBJ2-5, with D possibly being TRBD1 (6 bases). The last part of the DNA fits TRBJ2-7 better; the J call may be wrong. Germline loops: CDR1 SGHVS, CDR2 FNYEAQ. The CDR3 runs 14 residues. In DNA form, the CDR3 reads TGTGCCAGCAGCGTACAGGGTAACTCCTACGAGCAGTACTTC. As protein: CASSVQGNSYEQYF.

J is TRBJ1-1 and V is TRBV21-1; the table gives TRBD1 as D, unverified against the DNA. TRBV21-1 is a pseudogene segment. The CDR3 has 18 residues. CDR3 sequence reads: CASSKTLGQGARGTEAFF. CDR3 nucleotide sequence: TGTGCCAGCAGCAAAACCCTGGGACAGGGGGCTAGGGGCACTGAAGCTTTCTTT.

This rearrangement joins TRBV7-9 to TRBJ1-1, with a possible D match to TRBD1 (5 bases). With 2 bases removed from V and 1 base from J, the gap between germline ends came to 23 bases. The CDR3 spans 19 residues. From germline, CDR1 is SEHNR and CDR2 FQNEAQ (reference sequence). This CDR3 reads CASSLPYGARPHKNTEAFF. The DNA of the CDR3 is TGTGCCAGCAGCTTACCATATGGGGCCCGACCCCACAAGAACACTGAAGCTTTCTTT.

The rearrangement links TRBV28 to TRBJ1-2, with 8 bases that match TRBD1. CDR3 length: 16 residues. Trimming cost V 6 bases and J 4 bases; bases outside gene matches: 13. Germline V gives CDR1 MDHEN, CDR2 SYDVKM. This CDR3 is CASSSSPGGATYGYTF. DNA for the CDR3: TGTGCCAGCAGCAGCTCACCAGGGGGCGCGACCTATGGCTACACCTTC.

The gene calls are TRBV7-9 and TRBJ2-1, with 10 bases fitting TRBD2. CDR1 and CDR2 from the germline V gene are SEHNR and FQNEAQ (reference sequence). Losses at the gene ends were 4 bases for V and 5 bases for J; bases not matched to a gene: 8. The CDR3 loop spans 16 amino acids. CDR3 protein: CASSSPGTSANNEQFF. The CDR3 DNA follows: TGTGCCAGCAGCTCCCCCGGGACTAGCGCTAACAATGAGCAGTTCTTC.

The chain uses TRBV6-5 and TRBJ2-3, with TRBD1 identical over 10 bases. This CDR3 has 15 amino acids. CDR1 and CDR2 from the germline V gene are MNHEY and SVGAGI. The trim removed 8 bases at V and 4 bases at J, leaving 9 bases unmatched. The CDR3 bases are TGTGCCAGCCGAAAAAAAGGGACAGGGGCAGATACGCAGTATTTT. Encoded protein: CASRKKGTGADTQYF.

CDR3 DNA sequence: TGTGCCAGCAGCTTAGGTGGGGCTCCTAACTATGGCTACACCTTC. It is translated as CASSLGGAPNYGYTF. The gene calls are TRBV7-2 and TRBJ1-2; D may be TRBD1 (5 bases). CDR1 SGHTA and CDR2 FQGNSA come from the germline V gene. The CDR3 sequence is 15 residues long. Deletions cut 1 base from V and 0 bases from J, with 9 bases between.

The chain recombines TRBV6-1 with TRBJ2-7; 8 bases are a match to TRBD1. The CDR3 contains 12 residues. From germline, CDR1 is MNHNS and CDR2 SASEGT. Germline trimming cut 6 bases from V and 4 bases from J; bases unmatched to any gene: 2. The CDR3 DNA follows: TGTGCCAGCAGCAGACAGGGGTACGAGCAGTACTTC. Amino acid sequence: CASSRQGYEQYF.

This clone was detected a few times. The chain's CDR3 is CASSQGAAANYGYTF. In DNA form, the CDR3 reads TGCGCCAGCAGCCAAGGGGCCGCCGCTAACTATGGCTACACCTTC. This chain uses TRBV4-1 with TRBJ1-2; the D is unclear. Per the germline V gene, CDR1 is MGHRA and CDR2 is YSYEKL. Trimming shortened V by 1 base and J by 0 bases, and 9 bases separated the two germline ends. The CDR3 covers 15 residues.

J is TRBJ2-4 and V is TRBV5-4, with D perhaps TRBD1 (6 bases). The CDR3 has 16 residues. CDR1 is SGHNT, CDR2 YYREEE, per germline (reference sequence). Trimming removed 4 bases at V and 7 bases at J, with 21 bases between. The CDR3 loop is CASSQAVQGSGNIQYF. The CDR3 DNA follows: TGTGCCAGCAGCCAAGCGGTACAGGGATCGGGGAACATTCAGTACTTC. Together with reference TRBV5-4 and TRBJ2-4, the CDR3 gives the full variable domain: ETGVTQSPTHLIKTRGQQVTLRCSSQSGHNTVSWYQQALGQGPQFIFQYYREEENGRGNFPPRFSGLQFPNYSSELNVNALELDDSALYLCASSQAVQGSGNIQYFGAGTRLSVL.

The rearrangement links TRBV19 to TRBJ1-1; D is uncertain. The CDR3 extends over 14 amino acids. The ends were cut back, 4 bases at V and 5 bases at J, with 14 bases in the middle. The germline gives CDR1 LNHDA, CDR2 SQIVND (reference sequence). The CDR3 bases are TGTGCCAGTAGTAGTCAGGCTCTTGGGACTGAAGCTTTCTTT. Residues: CASSSQALGTEAFF.

The chain has TRBV5-5 and TRBJ1-2; TRBD1 matches at 10 bases. The CDR3 is 15 residues long. Looked up from germline, CDR1 is SGHKS and CDR2 is YYEKEE (reference sequence). J gave up 5 bases and V 4 bases, and 8 bases lay outside the gene matches. The CDR3 loop is CASSTDRGLNYGYTF. CDR3 nucleotide sequence: TGTGCCAGCAGCACCGACAGGGGGCTGAATTATGGCTACACCTTC.

The count of this clone is one. J is TRBJ2-1 and V is TRBV19; D possibly corresponds to TRBD2 (6 bases). This CDR3 contains 14 residues. Trimming stripped 6 bases from V and 7 bases from J, with 16 bases between. Per the germline V gene, CDR1 is LNHDA and CDR2 is SQIVND (reference sequence). The CDR3 region is CASRHIVGGNEQFF. DNA of the CDR3: TGTGCCAGTAGGCATATAGTAGGAGGGAATGAGCAGTTCTTC.

Only a few counts were recorded for this clone. The J gene is TRBJ1-1, the V gene TRBV15; no definite D call. The CDR3 totals 13 residues. V was clipped by 7 bases and J by 4 bases, with 13 bases between them. Germline loops: CDR1 LNHNV, CDR2 YYDKDF (reference sequence). The CDR3 DNA sequence: TGTGCCACCAACATCCCGGGTTCCACTGAAGCTTTCTTT. It encodes CATNIPGSTEAFF.

The CDR3 reads CASGGQGTDTQYF. The CDR3 nucleotides are TGTGCCAGCGGGGGACAGGGTACAGATACGCAGTATTTT. The chain links TRBV25-1 to TRBJ2-3; 9 bases agree with TRBD1. V lost 8 bases to trimming and J lost 3 bases; unmatched junction nucleotides: 3. Germline V CDR1 and CDR2: MGHDK, SYGVNS. This CDR3 region has 13 residues.

The V call is TRBV6-5, the J call TRBJ2-3; 10 bases are a match to TRBD2. The CDR3 is 15 residues long. CDR1 and CDR2 from the germline V gene are MNHEY and SVGAGI. J gave up 5 bases and V 5 bases, and 7 bases lay outside the gene matches. The CDR3 nucleotides read TGTGCCAGCAGTCCACTAGCGGGGATGAAAGATACGCAGTATTTT. Translating it yields CASSPLAGMKDTQYF.

The chain employs TRBV7-3 and TRBJ2-3; weak D call: TRBD1 (6 bases). V lost 5 bases and J lost 3, with 12 bases in between. CDR3 size: 14 residues. CDR1 and CDR2 from the germline V gene are SGHTA and FQGTGA. This CDR3 reads CASSDTGSTDTQYF. For the CDR3, the DNA is TGTGCCAGCAGCGACACAGGGTCGACAGATACGCAGTATTTT.